The next 10 T cell receptor beta chains were all read from a single sample in a study of beta chain features in type 1 diabetes. Expressed TCRB transcripts got sequenced, as all isolated RNA was reverse transcribed. The protocol was immunoSEQ multiplex PCR, while the TCRdb copy is restricted to in-frame clones and leaves out a portion. The table includes 160,000 or so clones, roughly 9% detected once. These receptors lack a known antigen. Overall study findings and caveats: Moderately but significantly shorter TCRB CDR3s were found in Type 1 diabetes patients in all four CD4+ subsets.

The sample was central memory CD4+ T cells from blood. The receptors originated from a woman aged 25 to 45 with type 1 diabetes.

This chain links TRBV25-1 with TRBJ1-2; no firm D call. CDR3 length equals 14 residues. Germline V lookup: CDR1 MGHDK, CDR2 SYGVNS. Between the trimmed V and J ends, which lost 4 bases and 0 bases, there was a span of 9 bases. The CDR3 reads CASSVGGTNYGYTF. The CDR3 DNA sequence: TGTGCCAGCAGTGTGGGAGGGACTAACTATGGCTACACCTTC.

This clone has just a few counts. V usage is TRBV4-2 and J usage is TRBJ2-2, with 9 bases aligning to TRBD1. This CDR3 comprises 16 residues. Germline lookup yields CDR1 LGHNA and CDR2 YNFKEQ. Losses at the gene ends were 3 bases for V and 2 bases for J; bases not matched to a gene: 4. CDR3: CASSQGTGRNTGELFF. The CDR3 bases are TGTGCCAGCAGCCAGGGGACAGGGAGAAACACCGGGGAGCTGTTTTTT.

Ten or more counts support this clone. V and J are TRBV29-1 and TRBJ2-7; D unresolved. Germline V gene sequence: CDR1 SQVTM, CDR2 ANQGSEA. V was pared by 3 bases and J by 1 base, with 10 bases between. The CDR3 sequence is 13 residues long. Written as DNA, the CDR3 is TGCAGCGTTGATACAGCCGGTTCCTACGAGCAGTACTTC. This codes for CSVDTAGSYEQYF.

The chain carries TRBV6-5 and TRBJ1-2; tentatively, D is TRBD1 (6 bases). V lost 0 bases to trimming and J lost 5 bases, with 16 bases between them. There are 16 residues in the CDR3. Germline V CDR1 and CDR2: MNHEY, SVGAGI. The CDR3 protein is CASSYSSGASFYGYTF. The CDR3 coding sequence is TGTGCCAGCAGTTACTCATCAGGGGCATCATTTTATGGCTACACCTTC.

The chain combines TRBV7-3 with TRBJ2-1; perhaps TRBD2 as D (6 bases). This CDR3 contains 13 residues. The V end was cut by 0 bases, the J end by 10 bases, with 10 bases between. Looked up from germline, CDR1 is SGHTA and CDR2 is FQGTGA. The CDR3 bases are TGTGCCAGCAGCTTAACGCAAGGAGGGGAGCAGTTCTTC. It is translated as CASSLTQGGEQFF.

The chain combines TRBV9 with TRBJ2-4; 10 nucleotides match TRBD2. Trimming removed 0 bases from V and 0 bases from J; junction bases left unmatched: 3. This CDR3 comprises 17 residues. The germline V gene encodes CDR1 SGDLS and CDR2 YYNGEE. CDR3 DNA sequence: TGTGCCAGCAGCGTAGGTGCTAGCGGGAGAGCCAAAAACATTCAGTACTTC. Translating it yields CASSVGASGRAKNIQYF.

This clone was observed a handful of times. The rearrangement uses TRBV5-8 and TRBJ2-5, with 11 nucleotides matching TRBD1. Losses at the gene ends were 2 bases for V and 5 bases for J; bases not matched to a gene: 2. Germline CDR1 is SGHTS and CDR2 is YDEGEE. The CDR3 runs 14 residues. CDR3 sequence (DNA): TGTGCCAGCAGCTTTCGGGACAGGGGGGAGACCCAGTACTTC. Protein: CASSFRDRGETQYF.

The sample holds a few counts of this clone. Other nucleotide sequences in the sample specify the same CDR3. The chain links TRBV29-1 to TRBJ2-5, with D perhaps matching TRBD1 (6 bases). The CDR3 has 12 residues. CDR1 SQVTM and CDR2 ANQGSEA come from the germline V gene. The V end was cut by 6 bases, the J end by 5 bases, with 13 bases between. The CDR3 DNA reads as TGCAGCGTCCGCTCTGGGGGCGAGACCCAGTACTTC. It specifies CSVRSGGETQYF.

A few counts support this clone. The chain has TRBV5-6 and TRBJ1-5; D gene ambiguous. The CDR3 is made up of 13 amino acids. Germline-derived CDR1 and CDR2 are SGHDT and YYEEEE. Trimming removed 4 bases at V and 6 bases at J, with 11 bases between. CDR3 in DNA: TGTGCCAGCAGCGAGGGTGAGGGTCAGCCCCAGCATTTT. This codes for CASSEGEGQPQHF.

There are a few counts of this clone. V and J are TRBV29-1 and TRBJ2-5, with a possible D match to TRBD1 (5 bases). CDR3 length: 12 amino acids. Between the trimmed V and J ends, which lost 4 bases and 5 bases, there was a span of 11 bases. CDR1 is SQVTM and CDR2 is ANQGSEA in the germline V gene. This chain's CDR3 is CSVVAGYETQYF. The DNA for the CDR3 is TGCAGCGTTGTGGCAGGGTATGAGACCCAGTACTTC.